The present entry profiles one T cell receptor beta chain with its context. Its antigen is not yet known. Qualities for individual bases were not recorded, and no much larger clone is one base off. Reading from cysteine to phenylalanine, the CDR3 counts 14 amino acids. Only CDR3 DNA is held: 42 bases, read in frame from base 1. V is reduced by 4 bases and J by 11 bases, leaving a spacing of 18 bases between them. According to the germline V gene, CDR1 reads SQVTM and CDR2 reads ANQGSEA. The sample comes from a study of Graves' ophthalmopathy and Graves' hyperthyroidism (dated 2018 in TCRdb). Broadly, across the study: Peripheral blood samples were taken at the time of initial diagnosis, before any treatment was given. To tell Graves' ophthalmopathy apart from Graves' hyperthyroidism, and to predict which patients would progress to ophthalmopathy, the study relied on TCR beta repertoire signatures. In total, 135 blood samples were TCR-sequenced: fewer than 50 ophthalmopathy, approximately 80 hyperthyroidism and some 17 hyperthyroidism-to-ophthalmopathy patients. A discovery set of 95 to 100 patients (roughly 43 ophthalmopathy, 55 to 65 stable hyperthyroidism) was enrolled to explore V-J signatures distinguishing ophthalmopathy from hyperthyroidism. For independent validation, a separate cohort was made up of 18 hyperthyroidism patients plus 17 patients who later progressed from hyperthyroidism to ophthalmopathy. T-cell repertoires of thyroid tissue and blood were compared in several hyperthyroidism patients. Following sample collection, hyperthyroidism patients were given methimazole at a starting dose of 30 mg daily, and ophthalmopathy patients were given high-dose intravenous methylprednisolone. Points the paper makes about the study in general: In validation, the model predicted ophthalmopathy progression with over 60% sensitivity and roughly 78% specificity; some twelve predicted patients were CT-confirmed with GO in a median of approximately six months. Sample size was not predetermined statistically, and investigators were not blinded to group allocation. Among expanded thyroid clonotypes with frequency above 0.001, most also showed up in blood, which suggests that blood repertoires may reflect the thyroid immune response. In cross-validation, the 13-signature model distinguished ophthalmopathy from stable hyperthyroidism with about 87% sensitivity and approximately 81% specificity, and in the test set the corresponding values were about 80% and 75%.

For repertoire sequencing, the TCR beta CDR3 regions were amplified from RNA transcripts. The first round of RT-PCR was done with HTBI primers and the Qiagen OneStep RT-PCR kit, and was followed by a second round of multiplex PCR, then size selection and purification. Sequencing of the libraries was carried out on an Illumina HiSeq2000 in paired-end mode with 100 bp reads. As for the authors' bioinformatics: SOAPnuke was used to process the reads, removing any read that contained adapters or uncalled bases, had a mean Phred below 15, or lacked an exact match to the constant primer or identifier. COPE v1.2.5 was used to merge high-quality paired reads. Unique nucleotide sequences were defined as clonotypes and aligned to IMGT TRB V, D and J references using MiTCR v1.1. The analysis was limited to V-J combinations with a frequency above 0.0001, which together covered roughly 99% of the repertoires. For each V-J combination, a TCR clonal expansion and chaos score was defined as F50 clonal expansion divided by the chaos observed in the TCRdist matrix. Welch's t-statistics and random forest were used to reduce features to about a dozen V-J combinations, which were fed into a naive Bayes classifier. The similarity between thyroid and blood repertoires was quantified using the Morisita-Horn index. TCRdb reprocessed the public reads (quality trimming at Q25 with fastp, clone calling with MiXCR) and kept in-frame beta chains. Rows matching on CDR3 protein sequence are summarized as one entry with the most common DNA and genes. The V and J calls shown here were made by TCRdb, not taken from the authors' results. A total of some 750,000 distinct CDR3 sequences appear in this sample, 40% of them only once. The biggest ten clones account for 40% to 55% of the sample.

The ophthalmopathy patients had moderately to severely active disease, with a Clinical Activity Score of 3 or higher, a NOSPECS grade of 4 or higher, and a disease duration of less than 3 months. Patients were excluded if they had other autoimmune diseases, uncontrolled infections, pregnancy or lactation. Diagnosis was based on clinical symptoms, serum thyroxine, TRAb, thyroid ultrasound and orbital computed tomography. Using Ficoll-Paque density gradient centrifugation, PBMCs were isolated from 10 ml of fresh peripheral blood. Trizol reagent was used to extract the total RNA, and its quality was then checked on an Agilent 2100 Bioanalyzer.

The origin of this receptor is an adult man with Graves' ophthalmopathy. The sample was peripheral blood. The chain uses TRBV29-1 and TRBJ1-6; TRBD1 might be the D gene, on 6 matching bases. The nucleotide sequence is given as TGCAGCGTTGGGCAGGGGACGACGAATCCACCCCTCCACTTT. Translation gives CSVGQGTTNPPLHF.